This TCR beta chain was captured in a study of shared clonotypes between healthy human individuals. Study-wide results and limits: Clonotype sharing among donors likely depends on sequencing depth.

Germline lookup yields CDR1 MGHRA and CDR2 YSYEKL. This CDR3 has 15 amino acids. V was trimmed by 1 base and J by 3 bases, leaving 9 bases between them. CD45RO-negative CD8 cells positively selected for CCR7 made up the naive population, which excluded terminally differentiated effector memory CD45RA+ cells. Using immunoSEQ multiplex PCR, the repertoire was profiled, and TCRdb retains in-frame clones only, with some absent. The table has roughly 570,000 clones, about 98% seen once. On this clone: What it binds is unknown.

This chain uses TRBV4-1 with TRBJ2-2; D remains ambiguous. The clonotype comes from a man aged 25 to 40 in good health. Sequencing input: naive CD8+ T cells sorted from blood. The CDR3 DNA is TGCGCCAGCAGCCAAGTTCTGGGCCACACCGGGGAGCTGTTTTTT. Translation: CASSQVLGHTGELFF.